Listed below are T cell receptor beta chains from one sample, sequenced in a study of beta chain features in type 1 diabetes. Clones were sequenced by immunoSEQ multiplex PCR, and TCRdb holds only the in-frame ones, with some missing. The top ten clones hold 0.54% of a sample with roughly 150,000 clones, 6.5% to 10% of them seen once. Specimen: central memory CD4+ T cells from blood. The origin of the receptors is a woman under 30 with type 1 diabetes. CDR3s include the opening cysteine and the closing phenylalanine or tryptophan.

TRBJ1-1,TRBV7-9,CASSLGGGSGAFF
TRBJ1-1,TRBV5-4,CASSLTGVNTEAFF
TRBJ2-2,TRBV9,CASSRTGSGELFF
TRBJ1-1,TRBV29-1,CSGTGPPNTEAFF
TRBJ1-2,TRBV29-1,CSVDYGFYGYTF
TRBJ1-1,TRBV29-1,CSVEDPGRNTEAFF
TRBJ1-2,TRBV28,CASSRGTKDGYTF
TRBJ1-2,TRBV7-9,CASSLGGPAVTYGYTF
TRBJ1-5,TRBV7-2,CASSGTGDQPQHF
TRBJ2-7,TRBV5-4,CASSQKLASYEQYF
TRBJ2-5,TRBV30,CAWALSSGIKTQYF